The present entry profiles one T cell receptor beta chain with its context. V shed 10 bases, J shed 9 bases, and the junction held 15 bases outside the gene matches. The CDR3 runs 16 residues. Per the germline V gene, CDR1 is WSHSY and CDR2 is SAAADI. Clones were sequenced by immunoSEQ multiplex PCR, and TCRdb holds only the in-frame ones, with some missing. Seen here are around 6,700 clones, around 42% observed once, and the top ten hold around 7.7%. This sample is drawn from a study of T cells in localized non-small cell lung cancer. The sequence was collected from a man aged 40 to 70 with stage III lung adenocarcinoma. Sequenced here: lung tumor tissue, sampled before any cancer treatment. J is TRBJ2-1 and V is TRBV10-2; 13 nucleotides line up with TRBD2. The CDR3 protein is CATLSPGLAGRGEQFF. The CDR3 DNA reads TGCGCCACCCTCTCTCCGGGACTAGCGGGGAGGGGTGAGCAGTTCTTC.